One sample yielded the 8 T cell receptor beta chains listed below, sequenced in a study of cytomegalovirus exposure and HLA in healthy donors. Researchers ran the PCR with 60 Vbeta and 13 Jbeta primers. Measured with immunoSEQ multiplex PCR; TCRdb has only the in-frame clones, and not every one. The sample yields about 80,000 clones, roughly 80% seen once. The specimen sequenced was PBMCs. The receptors were gathered from a human donor in good health.

This chain joins TRBV6-1 and TRBJ1-2, with D uncertain. Per germline, CDR1 MNHNS and CDR2 SASEGT. V lost 8 bases, J lost 4 bases, and 17 bases lay in between. The length of the CDR3 is 14 residues. In DNA form, the CDR3 reads TGTGCCAGCGGACTAACCGCAGCCGGCTATGGCTACACCTTC. Encoded protein: CASGLTAAGYGYTF.

The CDR3 here is CASSQPGQGGIAGAEAFF. The DNA of the CDR3 is TGCGCCAGCAGCCAGCCCGGACAGGGGGGCATTGCTGGGGCTGAAGCTTTCTTT. V usage is TRBV4-1 and J usage is TRBJ1-1; 10 bases align to TRBD1. This CDR3 is built from 18 residues. The V and J ends lost 3 bases and 6 bases, in that order; junction bases with no gene match: 16. CDR1 is MGHRA, CDR2 YSYEKL, per germline.

The chain combines TRBV11-2 with TRBJ1-4; 11 bases map to TRBD1. Trimming removed 5 bases from V and 8 bases from J; junction bases left unmatched: 7. This CDR3 spans 15 amino acids. Germline CDR1 is SGHAT and CDR2 is FQNNGV. In nucleotides, the CDR3 is TGTGCCAGCAGCGCGGGACAGGGGGTCAAAGAAAAACTGTTTTTT. Its protein product is CASSAGQGVKEKLFF.

The chain couples TRBV2 to TRBJ2-1; 10 nucleotides align to TRBD2. This CDR3 is built from 14 residues. V trimming: 6 bases; J trimming: 8 bases; junction bases outside the gene matches: 7. Germline values: CDR1 SNHLY, CDR2 FYNNEI. CDR3 sequence: CASRQRGGLDEQFF. The CDR3 DNA is TGTGCCAGCAGACAGCGGGGGGGCCTCGATGAGCAGTTCTTC.

The chain recombines TRBV13 with TRBJ2-3; D is possibly TRBD2 (7 bases). Per the germline V gene, CDR1 is PRHDT and CDR2 is FYEKMQ (reference sequence). V lost 1 base and J lost 6, with 14 bases in between. The CDR3 has 15 amino acids. The CDR3 nucleotides read TGTGCCAGCAGCTTAGTTGCGGGGGCAGCCGATACGCAGTATTTT. It codes for CASSLVAGAADTQYF.

This sequence joins TRBV5-6 and TRBJ2-5; D is undetermined. CDR3 length: 14 amino acids. CDR1 and CDR2 (germline): SGHDT, YYEEEE. V was cut by 0 bases and J by 3 bases, with 9 bases left in between. For the CDR3, the DNA is TGTGCCAGCAGCTTGGGGCCAAATGAAGAGACCCAGTACTTC. Amino acid sequence: CASSLGPNEETQYF.

V is TRBV28 and J is TRBJ2-7, with D uncertain. The CDR3 consists of 13 residues. Germline V gives CDR1 MDHEN, CDR2 SYDVKM. With 4 bases removed from V and 5 bases from J, the gap between germline ends came to 12 bases. The CDR3: CASSWSYPHEQYF. The CDR3 DNA sequence: TGTGCCAGCAGTTGGTCCTACCCTCACGAGCAGTACTTC. Complete variable domain (other parts from reference TRBV28 and TRBJ2-7): DVKVTQSSRYLVKRTGEKVFLECVQDMDHENMFWYRQDPGLGLRLIYFSYDVKMKEKGDIPEGYSVSREKKERFSLILESASTNQTSMYLCASSWSYPHEQYFGPGTRLTVT.

V and J are TRBV19 and TRBJ1-5; the D is unclear. Germline assignment: CDR1 LNHDA and CDR2 SQIVND (reference sequence). The CDR3 sequence is 13 residues long. The ends were cut back, 3 bases at V and 5 bases at J, with 8 bases in the middle. The CDR3 region has the DNA TGTGCCAGTAGTATCCTCCCAGATCAGCCCCAGCATTTT. This sequence encodes CASSILPDQPQHF.